One sample yielded the 4 T cell receptor beta chains listed below, sequenced in a study of cytomegalovirus exposure and HLA in healthy donors. The study ran its PCR with 60 Vbeta and 13 Jbeta primers. The data were produced by immunoSEQ multiplex PCR, yet TCRdb's version contains in-frame clones alone and is incomplete. Of 120,000 to 150,000 clones in the sample, about four fifths are singletons; the top ten hold around 2%. Sequences were obtained from PBMCs. Receptor source: a man aged 25 to 45 in good health and CMV-seronegative.

This clone has a single count. The rearrangement uses TRBV28 and TRBJ2-7; TRBD1 matches at 9 bases. Trimming took 5 bases from V and 1 from J; bases not matched to a gene: 3. This CDR3 has 14 residues. Germline V CDR1 and CDR2: MDHEN, SYDVKM. CDR3 in DNA: TGTGCCAGCAGTAAAGGGACAGGGTCCTACGAGCAGTACTTC. Amino acids: CASSKGTGSYEQYF.

This chain connects TRBV19 to TRBJ1-2; D may be TRBD1 (6 bases). Germline V gene sequence: CDR1 LNHDA, CDR2 SQIVND (reference sequence). The ends were cut back, 5 bases at V and 0 bases at J, with 13 bases in the middle. The CDR3 is 15 amino acids. The CDR3 is CASSHRDTPNYGYTF. CDR3 nucleotide sequence: TGTGCCAGTAGTCACCGGGACACACCTAACTATGGCTACACCTTC.

This sequence joins TRBV5-6 and TRBJ2-1; D might be TRBD1 (6 bases). Looked up from germline, CDR1 is SGHDT and CDR2 is YYEEEE. With 4 bases removed from V and 8 bases from J, the gap between germline ends came to 16 bases. The CDR3 is 14 residues long. The CDR3 nucleotides are TGTGCCAGCAGCCAGGCAGGCAGGGGCCATGAGCAGTTCTTC. Translation: CASSQAGRGHEQFF.

The chain is built from TRBV15 and TRBJ2-7; 11 positions agree with TRBD1. There are 16 residues in the CDR3. Germline V gives CDR1 LNHNV, CDR2 YYDKDF (reference sequence). With V trimmed by 1 base and J by 7 bases, 9 bases remained unmatched. The CDR3 DNA reads as TGTGCCACCAGCAGAGGAAAGGGACAGGGGGGATCAGAGCAGTACTTC. Translation gives CATSRGKGQGGSEQYF.